A single T cell receptor (beta chain) is shown here with its context. Its matching antigen is unknown. Together with a sample-barcoded 5' primer, a J-beta primer mix was included in a second PCR lasting 7 to 11 cycles. At least 3 million CDR3-containing paired-end reads were obtained per sample. Via MiXCR, TCRdb re-called the 5' RACE reads, giving one row per CDR3 protein. The table lists about 1.6 million distinct CDR3 sequences, roughly 32% of them singletons. Extracted total RNA amounted to at least 5.5 micrograms for each sample. This sample is drawn from a study of blood T cells in healthy people across ages. In the study overall: With template switching, about one barcoded beta molecule was captured per two T cells. Study findings and constraints: CMV infection status of these donors was not known.

This CDR3 has 13 residues. The germline CDR1 and CDR2 sequences are DFQATT and SNEGSKA (reference sequence). Trimming cost V 3 bases and J 5 bases, with 11 bases left between them. J is TRBJ1-5 and V is TRBV20-1; a possible D gene is TRBD1 (5 bases). Sequencing was carried out using blood. The TCR originated in a woman in her thirties in good health. DNA for the CDR3: TGCAGTGCTAGGGGGTGGGGCGATCAGCCCCAGCATTTT. Translating it yields CSARGWGDQPQHF.